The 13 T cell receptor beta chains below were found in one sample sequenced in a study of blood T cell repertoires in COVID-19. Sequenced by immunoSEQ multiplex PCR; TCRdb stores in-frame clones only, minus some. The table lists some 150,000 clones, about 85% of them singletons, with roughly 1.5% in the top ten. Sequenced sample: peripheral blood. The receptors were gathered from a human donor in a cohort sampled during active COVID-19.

The CDR3 sequence is CASSQDLASAYEQYF. The CDR3, as DNA: TGTGCCAGCAGCCAAGATTTGGCTAGCGCCTACGAGCAGTACTTC. The chain recombines TRBV4-2 with TRBJ2-7; TRBD2 might be the D (6 bases). V dropped 0 bases and J dropped 2 bases, with 11 bases sitting between them. The CDR3 has 15 residues. Germline V gene sequence: CDR1 LGHNA, CDR2 YNFKEQ.

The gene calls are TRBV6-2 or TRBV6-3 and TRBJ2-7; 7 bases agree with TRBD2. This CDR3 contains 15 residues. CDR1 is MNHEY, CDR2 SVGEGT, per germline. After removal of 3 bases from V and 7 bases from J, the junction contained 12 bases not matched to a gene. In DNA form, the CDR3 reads TGTGCCAGCAGTTATTACGCGGGAGTCCCAAAGGAGCAGTACTTC. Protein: CASSYYAGVPKEQYF.

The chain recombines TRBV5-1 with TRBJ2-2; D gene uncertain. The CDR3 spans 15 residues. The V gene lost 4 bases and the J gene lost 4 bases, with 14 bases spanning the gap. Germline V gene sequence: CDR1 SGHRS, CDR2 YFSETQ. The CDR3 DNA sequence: TGCGCCAGCAGCAACAGTGAATCTCCCACCGGGGAGCTGTTTTTT. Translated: CASSNSESPTGELFF.

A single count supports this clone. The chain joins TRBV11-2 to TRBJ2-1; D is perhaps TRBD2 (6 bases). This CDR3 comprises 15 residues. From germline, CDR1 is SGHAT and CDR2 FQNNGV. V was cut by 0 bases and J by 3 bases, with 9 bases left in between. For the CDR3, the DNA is TGTGCCAGCAGCTTAGAGGAGGGACTCTACAATGAGCAGTTCTTC. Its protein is CASSLEEGLYNEQFF. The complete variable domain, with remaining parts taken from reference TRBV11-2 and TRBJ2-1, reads EAGVAQSPRYKIIEKRQSVAFWCNPISGHATLYWYQQILGQGPKLLIQFQNNGVVDDSQLPKDRFSAERLKGVDSTLKIQPAKLEDSAVYLCASSLEEGLYNEQFFGPGTRLTVL.

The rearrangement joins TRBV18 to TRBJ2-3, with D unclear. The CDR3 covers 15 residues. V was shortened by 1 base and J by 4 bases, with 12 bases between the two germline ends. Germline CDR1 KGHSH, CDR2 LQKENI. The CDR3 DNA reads TGTGCCAGCTCACCACTTACTCCCCAGGCAGATACGCAGTATTTT. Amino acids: CASSPLTPQADTQYF.

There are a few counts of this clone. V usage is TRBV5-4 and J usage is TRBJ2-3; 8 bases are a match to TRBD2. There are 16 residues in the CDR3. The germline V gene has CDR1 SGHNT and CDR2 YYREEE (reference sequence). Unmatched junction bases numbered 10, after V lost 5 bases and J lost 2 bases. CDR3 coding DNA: TGTGCCAGCAGTCCAACGGGGGGGTTCCCCACAGATACGCAGTATTTT. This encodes CASSPTGGFPTDTQYF.

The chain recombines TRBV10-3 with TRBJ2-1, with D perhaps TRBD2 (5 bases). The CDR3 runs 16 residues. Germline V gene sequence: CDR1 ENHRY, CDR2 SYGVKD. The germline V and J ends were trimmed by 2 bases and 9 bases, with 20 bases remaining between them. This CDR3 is CAISEGSWASRFEQFF. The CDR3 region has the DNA TGTGCCATCAGTGAGGGGTCGTGGGCTAGCCGGTTTGAGCAGTTCTTC.

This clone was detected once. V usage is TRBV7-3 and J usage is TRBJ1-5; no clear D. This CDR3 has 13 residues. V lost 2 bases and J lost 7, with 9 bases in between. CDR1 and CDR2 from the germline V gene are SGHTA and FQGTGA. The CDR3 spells CASSLAGWQPQHF. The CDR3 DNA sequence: TGTGCCAGCAGCTTAGCGGGGTGGCAGCCCCAGCATTTT.

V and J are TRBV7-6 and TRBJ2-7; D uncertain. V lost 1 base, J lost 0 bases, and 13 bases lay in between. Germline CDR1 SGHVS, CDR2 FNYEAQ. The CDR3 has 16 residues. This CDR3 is CASSLGVPENSYEQYF. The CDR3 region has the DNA TGTGCCAGCAGCTTAGGAGTACCGGAGAACTCCTACGAGCAGTACTTC. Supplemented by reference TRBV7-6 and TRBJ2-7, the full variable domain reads GAGVSQSPRYKVTKRGQDVALRCDPISGHVSLYWYRQALGQGPEFLTYFNYEAQQDKSGLPNDRFSAERPEGSISTLTIQRTEQRDSAMYRCASSLGVPENSYEQYFGPGTRLTVT.

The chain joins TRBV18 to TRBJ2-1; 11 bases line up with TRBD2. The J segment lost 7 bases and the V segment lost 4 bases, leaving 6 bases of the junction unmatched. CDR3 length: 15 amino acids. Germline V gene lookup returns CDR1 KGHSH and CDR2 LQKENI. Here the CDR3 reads CASSRPGLAVNEQFF. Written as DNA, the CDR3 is TGTGCCAGCTCACGCCCGGGACTAGCGGTGAATGAGCAGTTCTTC.

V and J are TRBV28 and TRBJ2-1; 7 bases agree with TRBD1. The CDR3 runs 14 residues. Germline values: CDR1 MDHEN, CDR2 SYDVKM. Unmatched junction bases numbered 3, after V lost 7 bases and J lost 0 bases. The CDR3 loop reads CASTRQGSYNEQFF. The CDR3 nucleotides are TGTGCCAGCACTCGACAGGGCTCCTACAATGAGCAGTTCTTC. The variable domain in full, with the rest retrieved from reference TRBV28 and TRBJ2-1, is DVKVTQSSRYLVKRTGEKVFLECVQDMDHENMFWYRQDPGLGLRLIYFSYDVKMKEKGDIPEGYSVSREKKERFSLILESASTNQTSMYLCASTRQGSYNEQFFGPGTRLTVL.

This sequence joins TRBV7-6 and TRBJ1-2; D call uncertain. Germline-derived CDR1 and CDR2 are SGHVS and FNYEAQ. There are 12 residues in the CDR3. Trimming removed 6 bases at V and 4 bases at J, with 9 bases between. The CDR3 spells CASSGSGYGYTF. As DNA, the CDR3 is TGTGCCAGCAGTGGGAGTGGCTATGGCTACACCTTC.

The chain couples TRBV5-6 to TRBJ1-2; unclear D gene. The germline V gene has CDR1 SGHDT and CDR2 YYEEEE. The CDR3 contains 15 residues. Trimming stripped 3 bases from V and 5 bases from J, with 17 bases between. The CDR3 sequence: CASSYGRTIGYGYTF. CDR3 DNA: TGTGCCAGCAGCTACGGCCGGACTATTGGTTATGGCTACACCTTC.